One and the same sample provided the 26 T cell receptor beta chains below, sequenced in a study of blood T cell repertoires in COVID-19 (dated by TCRdb to the early 2020s). Library preparation employed the immunoSEQ multiplex PCR assay. TCRdb stores this immuneACCESS table with in-frame sequences only. Part of the clones is absent; in the studies checked, under half of the shortfall reflects unresolved V genes, and no reason is known for the rest. This sample comprises approximately 220,000 clones, approximately 90% of them detected only once. Of the sample, 4% to 4.5% falls within the top ten clones. Sequenced material: peripheral blood. These receptors all stem from a man in his forties or fifties with acute or convalescent COVID-19.

The chain couples TRBV28 to TRBJ2-7, with TRBD2 identical over 12 bases. The CDR3 has 16 amino acids. CDR1 MDHEN and CDR2 SYDVKM come from the germline V gene. V gave up 6 bases and J gave up 3 bases; unmatched junction bases: 9. The CDR3 DNA is TGTGCCAGCAGCACCCCGACTAGCGGGGGCGGCTACGAGCAGTACTTC. It specifies CASSTPTSGGGYEQYF.

This sequence joins TRBV18 and TRBJ1-4; D is unresolved. Germline V CDR1 and CDR2: KGHSH, LQKENI. The CDR3 sequence is 15 residues long. V lost 3 bases, J lost 3 bases, and 11 bases lay in between. The CDR3 here is CASSPSTGANEKLFF. DNA of the CDR3: TGTGCCAGCTCACCTTCTACCGGGGCTAATGAAAAACTGTTTTTT. The full variable domain, with the rest looked up from reference TRBV18 and TRBJ1-4, is NAGVMQNPRHLVRRRGQEARLRCSPMKGHSHVYWYRQLPEEGLKFMVYLQKENIIDESGMPKERFSAEFPKEGPSILRIQQVVRGDSAAYFCASSPSTGANEKLFFGSGTQLSVL.

The CDR3 DNA follows: TGTGCCAGCGACCCGGACAGAATTTACAATGAGCAGTTCTTC. As protein: CASDPDRIYNEQFF. The chain recombines TRBV6-5 with TRBJ2-1; D may be TRBD1 (6 bases). V shed 8 bases and J shed 4 bases, with 15 bases lying between them. The CDR3 runs 14 residues. Germline-derived CDR1 and CDR2 are MNHEY and SVGAGI.

This clone was recorded at least ten times. The chain uses TRBV4-1 and TRBJ2-2; 8 nucleotides agree with TRBD1. This CDR3 is built from 15 residues. The V gene end was trimmed by 3 bases and the J gene end by 7 bases; junction bases not matched to a gene: 7. Germline loops: CDR1 MGHRA, CDR2 YSYEKL. The CDR3 DNA is TGCGCCAGCAGCCACCGTGGGACAGGCCACGGGGAGCTGTTTTTT. This gives the protein CASSHRGTGHGELFF.

The chain joins TRBV15 to TRBJ1-2, with D unclear. CDR3 length: 15 residues. The germline CDR1 and CDR2 sequences are LNHNV and YYDKDF (reference sequence). V lost 5 bases to trimming and J lost 4 bases, with 17 bases between them. The CDR3 protein is CATSPRGEGSYGYTF. The CDR3 nucleotides are TGTGCCACCAGCCCACGGGGAGAGGGTTCCTATGGCTACACCTTC.

This clone was counted a few times. The J gene is TRBJ1-1, the V gene TRBV7-8; possibly TRBD1 for D (6 bases). Between the trimmed V and J ends, which lost 4 bases and 4 bases, there was a span of 19 bases. This CDR3 has 16 residues. Per germline, CDR1 SGHVS and CDR2 FQNEAQ. DNA for the CDR3: TGTGCCAGCAGCTGGGGCCCCAGGGGTTCGGGCACTGAAGCTTTCTTT. This encodes CASSWGPRGSGTEAFF.

The V gene is TRBV19, the J gene TRBJ1-4; 10 bases fit TRBD1. Germline CDR1 and CDR2: LNHDA and SQIVND (reference sequence). CDR3 length equals 14 residues. Trimming took 6 bases from V and 8 from J; bases not matched to a gene: 6. CDR3 in amino acids: CASSMGQGKEKLFF. CDR3 sequence (DNA): TGTGCCAGTAGCATGGGACAGGGGAAGGAAAAACTGTTTTTT.

This chain connects TRBV7-9 to TRBJ1-1; D gene uncertain. The CDR3 has 13 amino acids. V was trimmed by 6 bases and J by 4 bases, leaving 12 bases between them. Germline V gene lookup returns CDR1 SEHNR and CDR2 FQNEAQ (reference sequence). The chain's CDR3 is CASSRRSGTEAFF. In DNA, the CDR3 is TGTGCCAGCAGTAGAAGGTCGGGCACTGAAGCTTTCTTT.

The gene calls are TRBV6-6 and TRBJ1-2; TRBD1 aligns across 8 bases. The CDR3 length is 15 residues. The V gene's germline CDR1 is MNHNY and CDR2 SVGAGI (reference sequence). Trimming at V came to 6 bases and at J to 0 bases, leaving 6 bases not matched to a gene. The CDR3 here is CASSPGQGSNYGYTF. DNA for the CDR3: TGTGCCAGCAGCCCTGGACAGGGTTCTAACTATGGCTACACCTTC.

The chain joins TRBV15 to TRBJ2-3, with 9 bases lining up with TRBD2. Per the germline V gene, CDR1 is LNHNV and CDR2 is YYDKDF (reference sequence). The CDR3 runs to 17 residues. V was pared by 3 bases and J by 1 base, with 8 bases of the junction left unmatched. As DNA, the CDR3 is TGTGCCACCAGCAGCGGGAGGCGGGGGGGTGGCACAGATACGCAGTATTTT. Translation: CATSSGRRGGGTDTQYF.

This chain links TRBV9 with TRBJ1-4, with D hard to call. V was pared by 4 bases and J by 0 bases, with 13 bases between. The CDR3 consists of 16 residues. Germline V CDR1 and CDR2: SGDLS, YYNGEE. The CDR3 loop is CASSLRVGSTNEKLFF. CDR3 nucleotides: TGTGCCAGCAGCCTCCGAGTGGGCTCAACTAATGAAAAACTGTTTTTT.

The V call is TRBV6-5, the J call TRBJ1-2, with TRBD1 identical over 10 bases. Germline V gene data show CDR1 as MNHEY and CDR2 as SVGAGI. The CDR3 length is 15 residues. V lost 11 bases to trimming and J lost 8 bases; unmatched junction nucleotides: 17. The CDR3, as DNA: TGTGCCTCCCGGGGGACAGGGGCAGGGGGACGCGGCTACACCTTC. Protein sequence: CASRGTGAGGRGYTF.

The chain links TRBV27 to TRBJ1-5, with 7 bases aligning to TRBD1. Germline-derived CDR1 and CDR2 are MNHEY and SMNVEV (reference sequence). The CDR3 sequence is 13 residues long. V trimming: 2 bases; J trimming: 7 bases; junction bases outside the gene matches: 2. CDR3 DNA: TGTGCCAGCAGTTTAGCAGGGGGGCAGCCCCAGCATTTT. It yields the protein CASSLAGGQPQHF.

CDR3 sequence: CASSISTTNTEAFF. CDR3 DNA: TGTGCCAGTAGTATTAGCACCACGAACACTGAAGCTTTCTTT. This chain connects TRBV19 to TRBJ1-1; no clear D. Deletions cut 3 bases from V and 1 base from J, with 9 bases between. The CDR3 covers 14 residues. Germline CDR1 and CDR2: LNHDA and SQIVND (reference sequence).

The chain carries TRBV24-1 and TRBJ2-1; D uncertain. Between the trimmed V and J ends, which lost 3 bases and 0 bases, there was a span of 8 bases. The germline V gene encodes CDR1 KGHDR and CDR2 SFDVKD. This CDR3 region has 15 residues. The chain's CDR3 is CATSDHQDSYNEQFF. CDR3 in DNA: TGTGCCACCAGTGATCACCAGGACTCCTACAATGAGCAGTTCTTC.

The rearrangement joins TRBV19 to TRBJ2-4; no reliable D call. With 3 bases removed from V and 0 bases from J, the gap between germline ends came to 15 bases. This CDR3 spans 17 amino acids. The germline V gene encodes CDR1 LNHDA and CDR2 SQIVND (reference sequence). CDR3 in DNA: TGTGCCAGTAGTATCGCCCGAAGCACCCTAGCCAAAAACATTCAGTACTTC. It is translated as CASSIARSTLAKNIQYF.

V and J are TRBV12-5 and TRBJ1-1, with 11 bases aligning to TRBD1. Germline V gene sequence: CDR1 LGHNT, CDR2 FRNRAP. This CDR3 has 15 amino acids. Germline trimming cut 4 bases from V and 4 bases from J; bases unmatched to any gene: 5. The CDR3 DNA is TGTGCTAGTGGTTCGGGGACAGGGGGTGGCACTGAAGCTTTCTTT. This codes for CASGSGTGGGTEAFF. The complete variable domain, with remaining parts taken from reference TRBV12-5 and TRBJ1-1, reads DARVTQTPRHKVTEMGQEVTMRCQPILGHNTVFWYRQTMMQGLELLAYFRNRAPLDDSGMPKDRFSAEMPDATLATLKIQPSEPRDSAVYFCASGSGTGGGTEAFFGQGTRLTVV.

Points on this clone: The same CDR3 can be traced to other DNA sequences in this sample. The chain has TRBV6-2 or TRBV6-3 and TRBJ1-1; D unclear. V was shortened by 2 bases and J by 4 bases, with 5 bases between the two germline ends. Germline V gene lookup returns CDR1 MNHEY and CDR2 SVGEGT. The CDR3 length is 12 residues. The CDR3 spells CASSYGGTEAFF. The CDR3 DNA reads TGTGCCAGCAGTTACGGCGGCACTGAAGCTTTCTTT.

The chain has TRBV10-3 and TRBJ1-2; TRBD1 aligns across 8 bases. V shed 6 bases and J 1 base; nucleotides not matched to a gene: 1. The CDR3 loop spans 13 amino acids. CDR1 ENHRY and CDR2 SYGVKD come from the germline V gene. In nucleotides, the CDR3 is TGTGCCATCAGACAGGGGGTTAACTATGGCTACACCTTC. It yields the protein CAIRQGVNYGYTF.

This CDR3 reads CASSLGGDNEQFF. For the CDR3, the DNA is TGTGCCAGCAGCTTAGGCGGAGACAATGAGCAGTTCTTC. The chain uses TRBV24-1 and TRBJ2-1; D not certain. The V end was cut by 11 bases, the J end by 5 bases, with 15 bases between. CDR1 and CDR2 from the germline V gene are KGHDR and SFDVKD. This CDR3 region has 13 residues.

In its sample, this clone was seen a few times. The same CDR3 is also encoded by other DNA sequences in this sample. The chain has TRBV6-5 and TRBJ2-7, with no clear D. CDR3 length: 12 residues. Germline values: CDR1 MNHEY, CDR2 SVGAGI. V lost 5 bases to trimming and J lost 4 bases, with 9 bases between them. CDR3 nucleotide sequence: TGTGCCAGCAGTCGTGACAATTACGAGCAGTACTTC. Translating it yields CASSRDNYEQYF.

V is TRBV11-2 and J is TRBJ2-3, with 8 bases that match TRBD1. Per germline, CDR1 SGHAT and CDR2 FQNNGV. V was clipped by 8 bases and J by 0 bases; unmatched bases: 7. CDR3 length: 15 residues. In DNA form, the CDR3 reads TGTGCCAGCCGCAGACAGGGGTTGAGCACAGATACGCAGTATTTT. This codes for CASRRQGLSTDTQYF.

This chain connects TRBV6-2 or TRBV6-3 to TRBJ2-3; possible D gene TRBD2, 7 bases. Germline values: CDR1 MNHEY, CDR2 SVGEGT. V shed 6 bases and J shed 5 bases, with 18 bases lying between them. CDR3 length: 15 amino acids. CDR3 sequence (DNA): TGTGCCAGCAGCCCCAGAGGGGGGGGAAAAGATACGCAGTATTTT. It codes for CASSPRGGGKDTQYF.

The J gene is TRBJ1-3, the V gene TRBV6-5; no reliable D call. Looked up from germline, CDR1 is MNHEY and CDR2 is SVGAGI. V shed 7 bases and J shed 0 bases, with 10 bases lying between them. CDR3 length: 14 residues. The CDR3 nucleotides are TGTGCCAGCAACACACCTTACTCTGGAAACACCATATATTTT. The encoded protein is CASNTPYSGNTIYF.

CDR3 residues: CASSEASGHQNQPQHF. The CDR3 nucleotides read TGTGCCAGCAGTGAAGCGTCGGGTCACCAGAATCAGCCCCAGCATTTT. The chain recombines TRBV6-1 with TRBJ1-5; no clear D gene. The CDR3 spans 16 residues. Germline loops: CDR1 MNHNS, CDR2 SASEGT. V was shortened by 0 bases and J by 4 bases, with 13 bases between the two germline ends.

The chain is built from TRBV6-1 and TRBJ1-5; no clear D gene. Per germline, CDR1 MNHNS and CDR2 SASEGT. The CDR3 extends over 16 amino acids. V was pared by 2 bases and J by 0 bases, with 11 bases between. The CDR3 nucleotides read TGTGCCAGCAGTGAATTGGTGAGGTATAGCAATCAGCCCCAGCATTTT. Amino acids: CASSELVRYSNQPQHF.